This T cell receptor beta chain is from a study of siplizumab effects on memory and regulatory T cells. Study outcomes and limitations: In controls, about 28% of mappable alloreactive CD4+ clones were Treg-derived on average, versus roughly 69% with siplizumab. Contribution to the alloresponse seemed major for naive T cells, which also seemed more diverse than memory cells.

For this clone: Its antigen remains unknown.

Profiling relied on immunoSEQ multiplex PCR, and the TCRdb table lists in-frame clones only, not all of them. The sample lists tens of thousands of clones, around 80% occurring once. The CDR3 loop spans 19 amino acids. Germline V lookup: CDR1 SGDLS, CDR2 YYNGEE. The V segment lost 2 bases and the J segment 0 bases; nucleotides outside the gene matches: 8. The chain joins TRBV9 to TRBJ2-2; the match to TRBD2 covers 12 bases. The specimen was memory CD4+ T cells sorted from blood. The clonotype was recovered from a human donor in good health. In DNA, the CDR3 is TGTGCCAGCAGCGTCGAGGGACTAGCGGGCCCCGCGAACACCGGGGAGCTGTTTTTT. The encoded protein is CASSVEGLAGPANTGELFF.